In its sample, the clone carrying this T cell receptor (beta chain) was seen a few times. The antigen remains undetermined. With a duration under 2 months, the hyperthyroidism was newly diagnosed in patients aged 18 to 65. Every diagnosis used clinical symptoms, serum thyroxine and TRAb, thyroid ultrasound and orbital computed tomography. The entry originates in a study of T cells in Graves' hyperthyroidism and ophthalmopathy. Authors of the study amplified TCR beta CDR3 regions from RNA transcripts. Primed by the HTBI set, a first-round RT-PCR was run on the TCR CDR3. TCRdb used MiXCR to reprocess the multiplex PCR reads, holding one entry per CDR3 protein. The data contain under 350,000 distinct CDR3 sequences, around 20% of them seen just once; the ten biggest clones take up less than 65%. Study results and caveats: Among thyroid clonotypes expanded above 0.001, most also appeared in blood. Ophthalmopathy onset followed model prediction by a median approximately 5.9 months.

The receptor's source is a woman aged 50 to 65 with Graves' hyperthyroidism. The sequencing input was blood.

The CDR3 sequence is CSAEGLAGGPGDTQYF. CDR3 DNA sequence: TGCAGTGCGGAGGGTCTAGCGGGAGGGCCGGGGGATACGCAGTATTTT. This chain uses TRBV20-1 with TRBJ2-3, with 12 bases lining up with TRBD2. The length of the CDR3 is 16 residues. CDR1 and CDR2 (germline): DFQATT, SNEGSKA (reference sequence). Trimming at V came to 6 bases and at J to 6 bases, leaving 13 bases not matched to a gene.